This T cell receptor beta chain was captured by sequencing in a study of T cells in Graves' hyperthyroidism and ophthalmopathy (dated 2019 in TCRdb). A note on the overall study: Peripheral blood was sampled at the time of initial diagnosis, prior to any treatment. To identify TCR V-J signatures that set the groups apart, the researchers used a discovery cohort of roughly 100 patients, made up of roughly 45 with Graves' ophthalmopathy and some 58 with stable Graves' hyperthyroidism. An independent validation cohort of under 20 hyperthyroidism patients and 17 patients who later progressed to ophthalmopathy tested prospective prediction of ophthalmopathy. The approximately 100 discovery patients were randomly split 7:3 into training and test sets. The study also compared thyroid tissue and blood T-cell repertoires from five or six Graves' hyperthyroidism patients. Once sampling was done, hyperthyroidism patients were given methimazole at a starting dose of 30 mg daily, whereas ophthalmopathy patients were given high-dose intravenous methylprednisolone. According to the paper, TCR Vbeta CDR3 sequencing was carried out on around 140 peripheral blood samples, which came from approximately 41 ophthalmopathy, around 74 hyperthyroidism and roughly 17 progressor patients. What the study reported, not specific to this receptor: Most expanded thyroid clonotypes (frequency above 0.001) were also found in blood, which suggests that blood repertoires may mirror thyroid immune responses. In cross-validation, a model built on a 13 V-J signature told ophthalmopathy apart from stable hyperthyroidism with 85% to 90% sensitivity and around 81% specificity, and in testing the same model reached 80%/75%. During validation, the model predicted progression to ophthalmopathy a median of around 6 months ahead of onset, with just under 71% sensitivity and almost 75% specificity. No statistical method was used to fix the sample size in advance, and group allocation was not hidden from the investigators.

TCR beta CDR3 regions were amplified from RNA transcripts. The TCR CDR3 was subjected to a first round of RT-PCR using the HTBI primer set and the Qiagen OneStep RT-PCR kit. Libraries were constructed in a second round of multiplex PCR, after which size selection and purification were carried out. Paired-end sequencing of the libraries was performed with 100 bp reads on an Illumina HiSeq2000. As for how the authors treated the data: SOAPnuke was used to process the raw data, with reads discarded if the reads contained adapters or uncalled bases, had a mean Phred below 15, or lacked an exact constant-primer or identifier match. High-quality paired reads were merged with COPE v1.2.5, and unique nucleotide sequences were defined as clonotypes. MiTCR v1.1 was used to align clonotypes to the IMGT TRBV, TRBD and TRBJ reference segments. Only V-J combinations with frequency above 0.0001, covering 99% to 99.2% of repertoires, were analysed. The TCS score was defined as the ratio of F50 (clonal expansion) to E x V (chaos), calculated using BLOSUM62-based TCRdist between CDR3 peptides within each V-J. Welch's t-statistics and random forest reduced roughly 530 V-J features to roughly 13, which were used in a naive Bayes classifier (R e1071). The raw public data were reprocessed by TCRdb itself: fastp quality trimming at Q25, MiXCR clonotype calling, in-frame beta chains only. Duplicate CDR3 protein sequences are folded into a single record with the most common DNA and genes. The V and J calls were not made by the authors but by TCRdb's processing. This sample is represented by roughly 570,000 distinct CDR3 sequences; 15% to 18% of them were singletons. The ten largest make up around 6.6% of the sample.

V is reduced by 3 bases and J by 6 bases, leaving a spacing of 12 bases between them. From its cysteine to its phenylalanine, the CDR3 spans 12 amino acids. Only the CDR3 DNA stays, 36 bases, in frame from base 1. The germline V gene (reference sequence) yields GTSNPN for CDR1 and SVGIG for CDR2. A patient counted as having stable Graves' hyperthyroidism if no progression to ophthalmopathy occurred over 18 months of follow-up. Hyperthyroidism patients were newly diagnosed, with disease duration under 2 months, and aged 18 to 65 years. Exclusion was applied to patients with uncontrolled infections, other autoimmune diseases, pregnancy or lactation. Clinical symptoms, serum thyroxine and TRAb, thyroid ultrasound, and orbital computed tomography formed the basis for the diagnoses. PBMCs were isolated from around 10 ml of fresh peripheral blood by Ficoll-Paque density gradient centrifugation. Total RNA was extracted using Trizol reagent, and RNA quality was assessed on an Agilent 2100 Bioanalyzer.

This clonotype was recorded many times. What this receptor recognizes is not known. Per-nucleotide qualities are absent, and no much larger clonotype sits a single base away. Rearrangement joined TRBV30 to TRBJ2-7, and TRBD2 may be the D gene, going by 6 matching bases. This sequence originates from a woman aged 30 to 39 with Graves' hyperthyroidism. The sample taken for sequencing was blood. The DNA sequence is as follows: TGTGCCTGGAGACGGGACTTCGGCGAGCAGTACTTC. Its protein product is CAWRRDFGEQYF. The variable domain in full, with residues beyond the CDR3 obtained from the reference TRBV30 and TRBJ2-7 genes, is SQTIHQWPATLVQPVGSPLSLECTVEGTSNPNLYWYRQAAGRGLQLLFYSVGIGQISSEVPQNLSASRPQDRQFILSSKKLLLSDSGFYLCAWRRDFGEQYFGPGTRLTVT.